A single TCR beta chain is shown here with its context. Its antigen is not known. Looked up from germline, CDR1 is SGDLS and CDR2 is YYNGEE. CDR3 length: 14 residues. The V end lost 3 bases, the J end lost 7 bases, and 16 bases lay between the germline ends. This table comes from immunoSEQ multiplex PCR, and its TCRdb copy is limited to in-frame clones, with some not included. The sample lists approximately 4,600 clones, roughly 88% occurring once. The sample originates from a study of chemoradiotherapy in HPV16-positive cancers. General study points: Functional assays defining HPV-specific T cells used only a couple of HPV16-positive patients.

The chain recombines TRBV9 with TRBJ1-2, with D perhaps matching TRBD1 (6 bases). Collection took place from a patient who underwent chemoradiotherapy. This sequence originates from a human donor with HPV-associated anogenital cancer. The CDR3 sequence: CASSADGGLGGYTF. In DNA, the CDR3 is TGTGCCAGCAGCGCCGACGGGGGGCTGGGTGGCTACACCTTC.